This T cell receptor (beta chain) comes out of a study of T cell repertoires in cytomegalovirus infection. Overall study: The authors used CMV epitopes that were HLA-C-restricted (recently identified) and HLA-B-restricted (well studied). It was the public TCR beta signatures that indicated both CMV infection and matching HLA type.

Only a few counts were recorded for this clonotype. What it binds is not known. General study points: Cumulated frequencies of public TCR beta families served to identify carriers of CMV plus the relevant HLA. HLA-C-restricted TCR beta clonotypes specific for CMV led the ex vivo response.

Each CDR3 protein gets one entry after TCRdb re-called the reads with MiXCR. The sample shows about 890,000 distinct CDR3 sequences, approximately 30% of them seen only once. Germline V CDR1 and CDR2: SGHRS, YFSETQ. CDR3 size: 20 residues. V trimming: 4 bases; J trimming: 2 bases; junction bases outside the gene matches: 20. The chain recombines TRBV5-1 with TRBJ1-1, with 10 bases matching TRBD1. The sample in question was cultured CD8+ T cells from PBMCs, obtained from culture after CMV antigen stimulation. The origin of this receptor is a human donor in good health (CMV status not recorded). Some clones in this sample may be carry-over from other donors' samples. CDR3 DNA: TGCGCCAGCAGCGGGACTCGGGACAGGGGTTCCGAGAGACAAAACACTGAAGCTTTCTTT. Translated: CASSGTRDRGSERQNTEAFF.